This TCR beta chain was profiled in a study of control samples from healthy donors and cancer patients. The V end was cut by 0 bases, the J end by 4 bases, with 13 bases between. The CDR3 runs to 17 residues. CDR1 and CDR2 from the germline V gene are MNHNS and SASEGT. Data came from immunoSEQ multiplex PCR; TCRdb stores just in-frame clones and leaves some out. The sample contains around 94,000 clones, 70% to 90% of which appear only once. The receptor's source is a woman aged 50 to 65 in good health. The rearrangement joins TRBV6-1 to TRBJ2-6, with D possibly being TRBD2 (5 bases). What was sequenced was blood. The CDR3 DNA reads as TGTGCCAGCAGTGAAGCGTTTCAGAGGGTCGGGGCCAACGTCCTGACTTTC. Translation gives CASSEAFQRVGANVLTF.